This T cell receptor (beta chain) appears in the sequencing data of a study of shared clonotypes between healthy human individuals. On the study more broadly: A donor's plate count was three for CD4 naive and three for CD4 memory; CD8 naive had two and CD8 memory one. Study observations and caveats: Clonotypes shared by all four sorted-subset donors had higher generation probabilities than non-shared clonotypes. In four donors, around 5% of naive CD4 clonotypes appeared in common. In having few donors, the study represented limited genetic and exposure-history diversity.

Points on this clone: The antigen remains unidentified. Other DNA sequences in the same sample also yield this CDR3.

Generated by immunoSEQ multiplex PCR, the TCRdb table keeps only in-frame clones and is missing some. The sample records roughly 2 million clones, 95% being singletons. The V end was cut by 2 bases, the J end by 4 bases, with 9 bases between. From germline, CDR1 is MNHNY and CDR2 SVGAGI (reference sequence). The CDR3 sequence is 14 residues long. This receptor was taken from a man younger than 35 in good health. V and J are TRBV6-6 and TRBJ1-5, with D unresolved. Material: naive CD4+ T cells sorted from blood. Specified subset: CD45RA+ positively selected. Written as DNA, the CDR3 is TGTGCCAGCAGTTACCTGGGCGGGAATCAGCCCCAGCATTTT. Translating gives CASSYLGGNQPQHF.